Following are 15 T cell receptor beta chains from one sample sequenced in a study of spatial heterogeneity in lung cancer. The time point: blood at routine non-recurrence follow-up after resection. Unsorted samples of tumor, nontumor lung or frozen PBMC had their whole RNA sequenced. In TCRdb, the 5' RACE reads were re-called with MiXCR into one record per CDR3 protein. This sample has roughly 120,000 distinct CDR3 sequences, with 10% to 15% found just once. The specimen was PBMCs, collected at follow-up. Source of these receptors: a male donor with early-stage non-small cell lung cancer.

This clonotype was counted a few times. The chain joins TRBV28 to TRBJ1-5; maybe TRBD1 (5 bases). Germline V gene data show CDR1 as MDHEN and CDR2 as SYDVKM. Trimming stripped 8 bases from V and 5 bases from J, with 16 bases between. The CDR3 extends over 14 amino acids. The CDR3 coding sequence is TGTGCCAGCTTAGGGGTGCCTATTTATCAGCCCCAGCATTTT. It is translated as CASLGVPIYQPQHF.

In this sample, this clonotype turned up a few times. The V call is TRBV9, the J call TRBJ1-3, with D unresolved. V lost 1 base and J lost 0, with 14 bases in between. The CDR3 extends over 17 amino acids. CDR1 is SGDLS and CDR2 is YYNGEE in the germline V gene. The CDR3 nucleotides read TGTGCCAGCAGCGTAAGGGCAGATGTTCGCTCTGGAAACACCATATATTTT. Its translation: CASSVRADVRSGNTIYF.

The chain couples TRBV5-1 to TRBJ2-3, with TRBD2 as a possible D gene (6 bases). Germline CDR1 reads SGHRS; CDR2 reads YFSETQ. This CDR3 has 14 residues. V was pared by 4 bases and J by 0 bases, with 9 bases between. The CDR3 sequence is CASSIGTSTDTQYF. Written as DNA, the CDR3 is TGCGCCAGCAGCATCGGGACTAGCACAGATACGCAGTATTTT.

In its sample, this clonotype was seen many times. The rearrangement joins TRBV7-2 to TRBJ2-1; 15 nucleotides agree with TRBD2. Germline V CDR1 and CDR2: SGHTA, FQGNSA. Trimming removed 1 base from V and 11 bases from J; junction bases left unmatched: 6. The CDR3 sequence is 16 residues long. Written as DNA, the CDR3 is TGTGCCAGCAGCTTAGACTGGACTAGCGGGGGGGTTCAGCAGTTCTTC. It specifies CASSLDWTSGGVQQFF.

This clonotype was seen more than once but under ten times. The CDR3 DNA reads TGTGCCAGCAGCCAAGGCGGACAGGGAATGAACACCGGGGAGCTGTTTTTT. Amino acids: CASSQGGQGMNTGELFF. The genes are TRBV4-2 and TRBJ2-2, with 8 bases lining up with TRBD1. Germline V gene sequence: CDR1 LGHNA, CDR2 YNFKEQ. Unmatched junction bases numbered 5, after V lost 1 base and J lost 1 base. CDR3 length: 17 amino acids.

The rearrangement joins TRBV20-1 to TRBJ1-2; TRBD1 might be the D (6 bases). Trimming shortened V by 3 bases and J by 3 bases, and 11 bases separated the two germline ends. This CDR3 comprises 13 residues. Germline V gene lookup returns CDR1 DFQATT and CDR2 SNEGSKA (reference sequence). CDR3 DNA: TGCAGTGCTAGCCGGCCAGGGGACTATGGCTACACCTTC. It yields the protein CSASRPGDYGYTF.

This clonotype was observed a few times. V and J are TRBV10-2 and TRBJ1-5; D gene uncertain. The CDR3 spans 13 residues. Germline V gene data show CDR1 as WSHSY and CDR2 as SAAADI. V lost 3 bases and J lost 3, with 6 bases in between. The CDR3 reads CASSDGHNQPQHF. The CDR3 region has the DNA TGCGCCAGCAGTGACGGTCACAATCAGCCCCAGCATTTT.

The rearrangement joins TRBV27 to TRBJ1-2; D might be TRBD1 (6 bases). The V end was cut by 5 bases, the J end by 8 bases, with 15 bases between. The germline gives CDR1 MNHEY, CDR2 SMNVEV (reference sequence). The CDR3 length is 13 residues. This CDR3 reads CASSPRQAGGYTF. The CDR3 bases are TGTGCCAGCAGTCCCCGACAGGCCGGAGGCTACACCTTC.

This chain links TRBV27 with TRBJ1-4; TRBD1 agrees at 7 bases. This CDR3 is 15 amino acids long. CDR1 and CDR2 (germline): MNHEY, SMNVEV (reference sequence). V lost 4 bases and J lost 3; bases outside the gene matches: 5. CDR3 DNA: TGTGCCAGCAGTTGGACCGGGACAGCTAATGAAAAACTGTTTTTT. Translating gives CASSWTGTANEKLFF.

The chain employs TRBV6-6 and TRBJ2-7; the D is unclear. V lost 6 bases and J lost 4, with 10 bases in between. This CDR3 region has 12 residues. Germline-derived CDR1 and CDR2 are MNHNY and SVGAGI (reference sequence). CDR3 bases: TGTGCCAGCAGCCCTCTGACGTACGAGCAGTACTTC. Amino acid sequence: CASSPLTYEQYF.

This clonotype was seen ten or more times. The V call is TRBV29-1, the J call TRBJ1-1; 7 nucleotides match TRBD1. With 4 bases clipped from V and 3 bases from J, the junction kept 5 bases outside the gene matches. CDR1 is SQVTM and CDR2 is ANQGSEA in the germline V gene. The CDR3 runs 13 residues. CDR3: CSVGTDRYTEAFF. The CDR3 coding sequence is TGCAGCGTTGGTACGGACAGGTACACTGAAGCTTTCTTT.

In its sample, this clonotype was seen a few times. V and J are TRBV29-1 and TRBJ2-5; 9 bases are a match to TRBD2. V gave up 7 bases and J gave up 3 bases; unmatched junction bases: 3. The CDR3 is 12 amino acids. CDR1 SQVTM and CDR2 ANQGSEA come from the germline V gene. As DNA, the CDR3 is TGCAGCGAGTCTAGCGGGGAAGAGACCCAGTACTTC. It codes for CSESSGEETQYF.

This clonotype was observed once. J is TRBJ2-2 and V is TRBV18; 9 bases are a match to TRBD1. V was pared by 4 bases and J by 5 bases, with 5 bases of the junction left unmatched. CDR1 and CDR2 from the germline V gene are KGHSH and LQKENI. The CDR3 length is 15 residues. The CDR3 protein is CASSLRTGDTGELFF. The CDR3 region has the DNA TGTGCCAGCTCACTTCGGACAGGGGATACCGGGGAGCTGTTTTTT. Combining the CDR3 with reference TRBV18 and TRBJ2-2 gives the whole variable domain NAGVMQNPRHLVRRRGQEARLRCSPMKGHSHVYWYRQLPEEGLKFMVYLQKENIIDESGMPKERFSAEFPKEGPSILRIQQVVRGDSAAYFCASSLRTGDTGELFFGEGSRLTVL.

There are a few counts of this clonotype. The chain links TRBV10-1 to TRBJ1-3; D is uncertain. The CDR3 totals 12 residues. Germline V gene lookup returns CDR1 WNHNN and CDR2 SYGVQD (reference sequence). Trimming cost V 6 bases and J 1 base, with 4 bases left between them. The CDR3 DNA reads TGCGCCAGCAGGGAATCTGGAAACACCATATATTTT. Its translation is CASRESGNTIYF.

This rearrangement joins TRBV7-2 to TRBJ1-5; 8 bases agree with TRBD1. The junction had 12 bases not matched to a gene; V was cut back by 5 bases and J by 6 bases. Germline V gene data show CDR1 as SGHTA and CDR2 as FQGNSA. CDR3 length: 16 residues. The CDR3 spells CASSREQGALGQPQHF. The CDR3 nucleotides are TGTGCCAGCAGCCGGGAGCAGGGGGCGCTCGGTCAGCCCCAGCATTTT.